The present T cell receptor (beta chain) was sequenced within a study of T-cell memory formation after mild COVID-19. TCRdb ran MiXCR on the 5' RACE reads and lists one entry per CDR3 protein. Among almost 250,000 distinct CDR3 sequences listed, 15% were seen once. Study-wide results and limits: CD4+ bias marked clones expanding day 15 to 37, unlike balanced contracting clones.

A remark on this clonotype: Its antigen is currently unknown.

The CDR3 has 14 amino acids. The germline CDR1 and CDR2 sequences are SEHNR and FQNEAQ (reference sequence). The junction had 13 bases not matched to a gene; V was cut back by 5 bases and J by 11 bases. Sequencing was carried out using PBMCs or a T cell subset sorted from them (not recorded which). This receptor was obtained from an adult woman who had mild COVID-19 (a few samples of this study predate the infection). Cell type and time point are not known. The rearrangement links TRBV7-9 to TRBJ1-1; 8 nucleotides align to TRBD1. The CDR3 DNA follows: TGTGCCAGCAGCCCAGGGGAGGCAGGGGGCCGGGCTTTCTTT. Translation gives CASSPGEAGGRAFF.